The clone carrying this TCR beta chain has just a few counts. The sample belongs to a study of cytomegalovirus exposure and HLA in healthy donors. The study ran its PCR with 60 Vbeta and 13 Jbeta primers. Profiling relied on immunoSEQ multiplex PCR, and the TCRdb table lists in-frame clones only, not all of them. This table has some 200,000 clones, 80% to 85% appearing once. V was pared by 6 bases and J by 5 bases, with 9 bases between. Germline CDR1 and CDR2: MNHEY and SVGAGI. The CDR3 sequence is 12 residues long. Sequenced sample: PBMCs. This chain joins TRBV6-5 and TRBJ2-3, with D perhaps TRBD1 (6 bases). This clonotype originated in a boy younger than 10 in good health and CMV-seronegative. CDR3 protein: CASSLRGDTQYF. The CDR3 bases are TGTGCCAGCAGCCTCAGGGGAGATACGCAGTATTTT.